This T cell receptor (beta chain) was sequenced in a study of blood T cell repertoires in COVID-19. About the study: The analysed material was cDNA or gDNA that came from T cells, B-cell-depleted T cells, or PBMCs.

Per the authors' pipeline: Nucleated cell number was recorded as an estimate derived from reference gene primer amplification. Clones were read by immunoSEQ multiplex PCR, and TCRdb kept only the in-frame ones, dropping some. The V and J calls and clone size come from that table; D and trimming were worked out from the DNA. Of about 250,000 clones detected, 88% appear once; the ten largest clones hold just under 6.5%. This clone occurred a few times. The source is a woman in her twenties or thirties with COVID-19, enrolled during active disease. The sample consisted of peripheral blood.

DNA of the CDR3: TGCAGTGCTAGACAGACAGGCGAGCAGTACTTC. This encodes CSARQTGEQYF. The chain combines TRBV20-1 with TRBJ2-7; TRBD1 might be the D (6 bases). CDR1 DFQATT and CDR2 SNEGSKA come from the germline V gene (reference sequence). There are 11 residues in the CDR3. Trimming took off 2 bases at V and 6 bases at J, with 8 bases between the two ends.